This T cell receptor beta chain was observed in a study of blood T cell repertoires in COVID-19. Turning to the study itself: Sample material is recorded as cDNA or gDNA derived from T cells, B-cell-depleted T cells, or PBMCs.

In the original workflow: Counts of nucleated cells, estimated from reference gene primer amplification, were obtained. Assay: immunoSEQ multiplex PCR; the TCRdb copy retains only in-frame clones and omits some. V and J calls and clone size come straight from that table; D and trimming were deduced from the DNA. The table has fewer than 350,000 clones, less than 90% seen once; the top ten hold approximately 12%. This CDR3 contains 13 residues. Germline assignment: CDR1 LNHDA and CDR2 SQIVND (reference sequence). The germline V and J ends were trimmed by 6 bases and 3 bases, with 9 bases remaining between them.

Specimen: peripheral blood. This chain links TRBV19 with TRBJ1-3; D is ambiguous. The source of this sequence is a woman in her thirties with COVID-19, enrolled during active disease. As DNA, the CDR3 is TGTGCCAGTAGATATGGCAGTGGAAACACCATATATTTT. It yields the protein CASRYGSGNTIYF.